The 9 T cell receptor beta chains presented below share a single source sample, sequenced in a study of shared clonotypes between healthy human individuals. The method was immunoSEQ multiplex PCR; TCRdb's version includes in-frame clones alone and lacks a portion of them. Found here are roughly 2.2 million clones, over 85% of them singletons; the top ten hold 0.39%. Sequences were obtained from naive CD4+ T cells from PBMCs. Subset of the sample: CD45RA+ positively selected. The receptors shown here come from a man younger than 35 in good health. Some clones in this sample may be carry-over from other donors' samples.

Remarks on this clone: Other DNA sequences in this sample translate to the same CDR3. V is TRBV28 and J is TRBJ1-5, with D perhaps matching TRBD1 (5 bases). Trimming stripped 4 bases from V and 4 bases from J, with 11 bases between. The CDR3 is 14 residues long. Germline assignment: CDR1 MDHEN and CDR2 SYDVKM. The CDR3 region is CASSSTGGNQPQHF. CDR3 DNA: TGTGCCAGCAGTTCAACAGGAGGGAATCAGCCCCAGCATTTT.

The chain uses TRBV28 and TRBJ2-2; a weak D match, TRBD1 (6 bases). This CDR3 is 16 amino acids long. Germline CDR1 is MDHEN and CDR2 is SYDVKM. Trimming shortened V by 6 bases and J by 3 bases, and 17 bases separated the two germline ends. The chain's CDR3 is CASSLGGSLYTGELFF. In DNA, the CDR3 is TGTGCCAGCAGCTTAGGGGGTAGCCTGTACACCGGGGAGCTGTTTTTT.

Comment on this clone: Because the CDR3's place on the DNA is in doubt, the DNA is left out and the CDR3 is given as listed by TCRdb. This chain joins TRBV5-1 and TRBJ2-7; no check of the table's D call, TRBD2, against the DNA was made. The CDR3 numbers 14 amino acids, ends counted. Germline V lookup: CDR1 SGHRS, CDR2 YFSETQ. CDR3 in amino acids: CASSLEVGAGSGDF.

The chain couples TRBV19 to TRBJ2-3; the D gene could be TRBD1 or TRBD2 (6 bases each). CDR3 length equals 16 residues. Trimming removed 6 bases at V and 0 bases at J, with 16 bases between. From germline, CDR1 is LNHDA and CDR2 SQIVND (reference sequence). The CDR3 here is CASRGSSGASTDTQYF. The CDR3 bases are TGTGCCAGTAGAGGGTCTTCGGGGGCTAGCACAGATACGCAGTATTTT.

The chain couples TRBV6-6 to TRBJ2-7, with D perhaps being TRBD1 or TRBD2 (7 bases each). The germline V and J ends were trimmed by 6 bases and 2 bases, with 14 bases remaining between them. CDR1 MNHNY and CDR2 SVGAGI come from the germline V gene (reference sequence). CDR3 length equals 14 residues. CDR3 sequence: CASRGGTVPYEQYF. The CDR3 nucleotides are TGTGCCAGCAGGGGGGGGACAGTGCCCTACGAGCAGTACTTC.

The chain has TRBV4-2 and TRBJ1-5; TRBD1 might be the D (5 bases). V lost 5 bases and J 0 bases, leaving 8 bases between the germline ends. The CDR3 runs 14 residues. The germline V gene encodes CDR1 LGHNA and CDR2 YNFKEQ. As DNA, the CDR3 is TGTGCCAGCAGCGGAGGGGCTAGCAATCAGCCCCAGCATTTT. Protein: CASSGGASNQPQHF.

The V gene is TRBV30, the J gene TRBJ1-6, with TRBD1 identical over 7 bases. The trim removed 1 base at V and 10 bases at J, leaving 4 bases unmatched. The germline gives CDR1 GTSNPN, CDR2 SVGIG (reference sequence). The CDR3 covers 13 residues. CDR3 sequence reads: CAWSEAGGSPLHF. The DNA for the CDR3 is TGTGCCTGGAGTGAGGCAGGGGGGTCACCCCTCCACTTT. Full variable domain (remainder filled in from reference TRBV30 and TRBJ1-6): SQTIHQWPATLVQPVGSPLSLECTVEGTSNPNLYWYRQAAGRGLQLLFYSVGIGQISSEVPQNLSASRPQDRQFILSSKKLLLSDSGFYLCAWSEAGGSPLHFGNGTRLTVT.

A single count supports this clone. J is TRBJ2-3 and V is TRBV5-1, with 7 bases matching TRBD2. The CDR3 has 17 amino acids. J gave up 3 bases and V 4 bases, and 14 bases lay outside the gene matches. The germline gives CDR1 SGHRS, CDR2 YFSETQ. This CDR3 reads CASSPQTSPRVTDTQYF. The DNA of the CDR3 is TGCGCCAGCAGCCCACAGACTAGCCCCAGGGTTACAGATACGCAGTATTTT.

This clone was observed a single time. The chain employs TRBV11-3 and TRBJ2-7, with no clear D. With 1 base removed from V and 0 bases from J, the gap between germline ends came to 4 bases. Germline V CDR1 and CDR2: SGHNT, YENEEA. The CDR3 extends over 13 amino acids. The CDR3 loop reads CASSLGNSYEQYF. The CDR3 DNA follows: TGTGCCAGCAGCTTAGGGAACTCCTACGAGCAGTACTTC.